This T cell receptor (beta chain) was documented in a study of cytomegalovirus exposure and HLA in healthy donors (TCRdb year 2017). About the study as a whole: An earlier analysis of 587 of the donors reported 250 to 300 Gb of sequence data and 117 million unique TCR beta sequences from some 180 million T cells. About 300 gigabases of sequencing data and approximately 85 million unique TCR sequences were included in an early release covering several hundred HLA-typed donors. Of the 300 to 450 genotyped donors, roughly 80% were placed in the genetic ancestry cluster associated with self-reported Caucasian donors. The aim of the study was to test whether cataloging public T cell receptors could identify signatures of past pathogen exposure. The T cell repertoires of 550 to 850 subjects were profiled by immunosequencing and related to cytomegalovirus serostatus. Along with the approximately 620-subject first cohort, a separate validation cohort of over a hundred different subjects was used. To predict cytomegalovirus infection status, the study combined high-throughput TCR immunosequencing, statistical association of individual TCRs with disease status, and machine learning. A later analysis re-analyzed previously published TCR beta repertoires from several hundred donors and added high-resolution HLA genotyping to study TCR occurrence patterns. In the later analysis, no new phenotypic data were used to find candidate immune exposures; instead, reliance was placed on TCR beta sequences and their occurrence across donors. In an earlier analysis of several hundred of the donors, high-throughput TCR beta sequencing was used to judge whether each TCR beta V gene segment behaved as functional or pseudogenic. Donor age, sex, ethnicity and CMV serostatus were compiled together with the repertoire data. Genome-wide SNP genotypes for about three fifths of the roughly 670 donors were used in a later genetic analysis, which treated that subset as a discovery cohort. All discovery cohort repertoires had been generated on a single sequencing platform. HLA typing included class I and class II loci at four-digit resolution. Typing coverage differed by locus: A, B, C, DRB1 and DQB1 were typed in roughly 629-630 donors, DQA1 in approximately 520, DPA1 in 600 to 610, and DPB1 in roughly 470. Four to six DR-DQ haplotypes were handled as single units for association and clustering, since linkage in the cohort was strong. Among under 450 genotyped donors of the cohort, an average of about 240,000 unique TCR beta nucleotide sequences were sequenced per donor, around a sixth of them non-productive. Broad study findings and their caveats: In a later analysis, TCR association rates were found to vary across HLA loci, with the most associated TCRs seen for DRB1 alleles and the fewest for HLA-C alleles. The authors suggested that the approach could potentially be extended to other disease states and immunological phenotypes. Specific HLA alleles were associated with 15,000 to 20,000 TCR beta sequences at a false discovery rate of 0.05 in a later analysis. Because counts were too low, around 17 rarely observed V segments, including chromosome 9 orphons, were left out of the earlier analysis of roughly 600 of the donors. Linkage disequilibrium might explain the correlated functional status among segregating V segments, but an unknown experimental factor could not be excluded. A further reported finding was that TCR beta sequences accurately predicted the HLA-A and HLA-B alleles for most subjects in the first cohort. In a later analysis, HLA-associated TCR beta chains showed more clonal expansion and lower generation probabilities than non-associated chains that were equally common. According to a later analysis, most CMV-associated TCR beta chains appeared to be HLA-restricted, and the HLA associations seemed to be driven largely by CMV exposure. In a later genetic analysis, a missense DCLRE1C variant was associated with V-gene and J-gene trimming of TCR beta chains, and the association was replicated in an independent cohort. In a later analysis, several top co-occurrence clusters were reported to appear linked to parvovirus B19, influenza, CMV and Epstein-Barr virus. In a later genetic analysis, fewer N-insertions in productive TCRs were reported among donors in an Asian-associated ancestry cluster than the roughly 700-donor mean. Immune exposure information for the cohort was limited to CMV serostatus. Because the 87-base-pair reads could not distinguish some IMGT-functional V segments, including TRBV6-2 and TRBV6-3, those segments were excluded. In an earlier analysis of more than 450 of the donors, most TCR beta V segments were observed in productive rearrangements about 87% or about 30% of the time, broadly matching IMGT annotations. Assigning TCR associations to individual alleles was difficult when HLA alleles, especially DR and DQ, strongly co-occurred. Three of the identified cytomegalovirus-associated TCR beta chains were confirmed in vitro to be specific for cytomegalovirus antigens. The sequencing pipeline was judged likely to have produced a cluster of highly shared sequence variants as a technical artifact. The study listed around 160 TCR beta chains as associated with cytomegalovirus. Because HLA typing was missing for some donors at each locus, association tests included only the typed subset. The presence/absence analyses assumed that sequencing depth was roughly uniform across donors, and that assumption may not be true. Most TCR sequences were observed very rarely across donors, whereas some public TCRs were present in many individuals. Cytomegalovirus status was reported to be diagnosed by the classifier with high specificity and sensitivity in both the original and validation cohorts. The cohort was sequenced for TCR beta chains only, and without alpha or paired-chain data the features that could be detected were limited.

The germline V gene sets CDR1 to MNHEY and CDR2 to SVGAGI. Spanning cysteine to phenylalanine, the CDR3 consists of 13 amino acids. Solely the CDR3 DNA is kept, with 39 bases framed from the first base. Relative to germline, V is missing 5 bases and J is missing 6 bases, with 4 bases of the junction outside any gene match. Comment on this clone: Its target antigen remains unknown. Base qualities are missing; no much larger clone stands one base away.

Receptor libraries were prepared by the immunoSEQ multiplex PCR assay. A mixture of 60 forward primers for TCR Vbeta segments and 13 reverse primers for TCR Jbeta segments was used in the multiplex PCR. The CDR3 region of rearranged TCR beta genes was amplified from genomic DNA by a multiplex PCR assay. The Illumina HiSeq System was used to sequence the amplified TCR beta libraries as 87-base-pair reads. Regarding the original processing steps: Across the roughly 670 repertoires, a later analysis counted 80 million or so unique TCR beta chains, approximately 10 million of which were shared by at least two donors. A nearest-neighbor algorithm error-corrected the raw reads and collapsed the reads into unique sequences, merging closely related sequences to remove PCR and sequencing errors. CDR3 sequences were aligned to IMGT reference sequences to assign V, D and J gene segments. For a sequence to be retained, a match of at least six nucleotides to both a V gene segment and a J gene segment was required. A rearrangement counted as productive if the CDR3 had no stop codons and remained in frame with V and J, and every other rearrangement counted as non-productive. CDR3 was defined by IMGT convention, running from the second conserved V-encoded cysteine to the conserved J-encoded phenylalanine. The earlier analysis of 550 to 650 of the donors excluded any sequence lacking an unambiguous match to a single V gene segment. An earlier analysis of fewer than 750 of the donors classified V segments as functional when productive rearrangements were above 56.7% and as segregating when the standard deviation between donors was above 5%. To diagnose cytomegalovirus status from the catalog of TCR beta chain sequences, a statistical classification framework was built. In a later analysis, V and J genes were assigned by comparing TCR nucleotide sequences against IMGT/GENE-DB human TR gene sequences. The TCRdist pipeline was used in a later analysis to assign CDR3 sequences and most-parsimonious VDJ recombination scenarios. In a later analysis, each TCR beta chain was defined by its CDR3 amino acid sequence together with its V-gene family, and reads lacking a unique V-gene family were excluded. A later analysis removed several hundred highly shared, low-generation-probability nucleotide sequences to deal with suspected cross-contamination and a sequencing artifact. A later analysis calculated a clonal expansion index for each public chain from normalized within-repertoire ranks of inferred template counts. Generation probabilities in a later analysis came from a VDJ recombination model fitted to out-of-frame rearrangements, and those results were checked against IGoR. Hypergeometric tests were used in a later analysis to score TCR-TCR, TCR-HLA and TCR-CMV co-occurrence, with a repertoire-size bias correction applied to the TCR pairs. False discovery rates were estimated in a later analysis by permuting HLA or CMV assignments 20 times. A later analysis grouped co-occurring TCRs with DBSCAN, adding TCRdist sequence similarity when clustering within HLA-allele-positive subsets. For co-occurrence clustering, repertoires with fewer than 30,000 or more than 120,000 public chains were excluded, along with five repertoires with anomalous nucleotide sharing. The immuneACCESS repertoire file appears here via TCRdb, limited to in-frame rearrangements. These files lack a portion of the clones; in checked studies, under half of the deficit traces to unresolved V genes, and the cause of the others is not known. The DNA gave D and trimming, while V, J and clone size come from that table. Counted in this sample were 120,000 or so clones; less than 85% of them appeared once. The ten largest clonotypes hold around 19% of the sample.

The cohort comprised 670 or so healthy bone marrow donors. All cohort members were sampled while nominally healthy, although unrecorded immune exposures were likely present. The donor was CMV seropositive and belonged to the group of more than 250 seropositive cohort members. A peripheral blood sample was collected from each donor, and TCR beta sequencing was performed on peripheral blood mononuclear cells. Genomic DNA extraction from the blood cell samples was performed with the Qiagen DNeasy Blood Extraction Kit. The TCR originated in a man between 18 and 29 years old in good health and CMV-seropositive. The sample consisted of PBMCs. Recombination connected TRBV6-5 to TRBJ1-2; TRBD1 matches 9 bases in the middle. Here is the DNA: TGTGCCAGCAGTCGCCGGGACAGGGATGGCTACACCTTC. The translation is CASSRRDRDGYTF.